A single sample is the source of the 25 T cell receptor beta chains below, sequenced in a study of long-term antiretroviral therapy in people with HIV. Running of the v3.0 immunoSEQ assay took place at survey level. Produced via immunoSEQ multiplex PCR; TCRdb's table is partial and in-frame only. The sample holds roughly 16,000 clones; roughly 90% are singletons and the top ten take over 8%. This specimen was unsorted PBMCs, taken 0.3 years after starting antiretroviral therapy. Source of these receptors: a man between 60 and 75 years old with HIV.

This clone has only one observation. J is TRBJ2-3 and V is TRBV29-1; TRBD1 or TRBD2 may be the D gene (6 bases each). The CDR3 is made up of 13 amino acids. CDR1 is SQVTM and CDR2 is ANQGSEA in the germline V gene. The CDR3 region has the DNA TGCGGGCACAGGGAGGTCCACACAGATACGCAGTATTTT. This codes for CGHREVHTDTQYF.

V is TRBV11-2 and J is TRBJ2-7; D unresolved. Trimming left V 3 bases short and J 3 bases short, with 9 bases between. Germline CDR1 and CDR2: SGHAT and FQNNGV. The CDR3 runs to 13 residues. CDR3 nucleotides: TGTGCCAGCAGCTTGGTGGATATCTACGAGCAGTACTTC. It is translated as CASSLVDIYEQYF.

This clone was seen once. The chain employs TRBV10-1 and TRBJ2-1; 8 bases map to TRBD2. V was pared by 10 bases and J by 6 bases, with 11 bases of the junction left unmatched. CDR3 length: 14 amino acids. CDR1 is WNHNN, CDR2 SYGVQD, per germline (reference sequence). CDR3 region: CANLAGSRSNEQFF. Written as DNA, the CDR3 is TGCGCCAATCTAGCGGGCTCTAGGTCCAATGAGCAGTTCTTC.

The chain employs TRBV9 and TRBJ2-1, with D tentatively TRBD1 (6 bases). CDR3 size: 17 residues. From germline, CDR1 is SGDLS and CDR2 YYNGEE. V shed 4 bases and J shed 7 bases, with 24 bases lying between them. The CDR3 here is CASSPQSGTTGYNEQFF. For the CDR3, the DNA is TGTGCCAGCAGCCCCCAGTCCGGGACAACCGGTTATAATGAGCAGTTCTTC. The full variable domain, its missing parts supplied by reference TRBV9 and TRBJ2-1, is DSGVTQTPKHLITATGQRVTLRCSPRSGDLSVYWYQQSLDQGLQFLIQYYNGEERAKGNILERFSAQQFPDLHSELNLSSLELGDSALYFCASSPQSGTTGYNEQFFGPGTRLTVL.

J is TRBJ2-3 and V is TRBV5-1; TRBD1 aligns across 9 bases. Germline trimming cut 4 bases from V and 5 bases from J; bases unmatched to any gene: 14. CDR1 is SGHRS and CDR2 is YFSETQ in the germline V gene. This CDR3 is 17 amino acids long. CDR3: CASSNSPGTGSGDTQYF. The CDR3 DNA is TGCGCCAGCAGCAACTCGCCCGGGACAGGGTCGGGAGATACGCAGTATTTT. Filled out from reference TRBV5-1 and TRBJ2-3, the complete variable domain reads KAGVTQTPRYLIKTRGQQVTLSCSPISGHRSVSWYQQTPGQGLQFLFEYFSETQRNKGNFPGRFSGRQFSNSRSEMNVSTLELGDSALYLCASSNSPGTGSGDTQYFGPGTRLTVL.

The CDR3 protein is CSVEGAEAFF. CDR3 DNA sequence: TGCAGCGTTGAAGGGGCTGAAGCTTTCTTT. This chain joins TRBV29-1 and TRBJ1-1; D remains unclear. This CDR3 contains 10 residues. The V gene lost 1 base and the J gene lost 6 bases, with 3 bases spanning the gap. Germline assignment: CDR1 SQVTM and CDR2 ANQGSEA.

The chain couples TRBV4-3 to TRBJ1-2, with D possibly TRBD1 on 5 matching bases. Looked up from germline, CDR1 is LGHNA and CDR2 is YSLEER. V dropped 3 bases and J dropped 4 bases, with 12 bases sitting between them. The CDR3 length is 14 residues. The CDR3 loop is CASSHEGHGYGYTF. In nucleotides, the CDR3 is TGCGCCAGCAGCCATGAGGGGCACGGCTATGGCTACACCTTC.

DNA for the CDR3: TGTGCCATCAGGGATCTAGCGGGAGTCTCCACCTACGAGCAGTACTTC. Its protein is CAIRDLAGVSTYEQYF. This chain links TRBV10-3 with TRBJ2-7; 10 bases line up with TRBD2. The germline CDR1 and CDR2 sequences are ENHRY and SYGVKD. The CDR3 is made up of 16 amino acids. V trimming: 6 bases; J trimming: 2 bases; junction bases outside the gene matches: 10.

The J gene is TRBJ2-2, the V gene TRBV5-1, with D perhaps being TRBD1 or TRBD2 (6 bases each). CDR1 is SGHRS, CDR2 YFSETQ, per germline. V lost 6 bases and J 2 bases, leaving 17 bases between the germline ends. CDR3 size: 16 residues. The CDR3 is CASTPFGGGNTGELFF. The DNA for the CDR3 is TGCGCCAGCACCCCCTTTGGAGGGGGAAACACCGGGGAGCTGTTTTTT.

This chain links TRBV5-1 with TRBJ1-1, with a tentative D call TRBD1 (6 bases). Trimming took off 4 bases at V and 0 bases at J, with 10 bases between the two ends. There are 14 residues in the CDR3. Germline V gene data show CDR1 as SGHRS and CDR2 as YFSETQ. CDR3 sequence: CASSTGTVNTEAFF. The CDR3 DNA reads TGCGCCAGCAGCACAGGGACGGTGAACACTGAAGCTTTCTTT.

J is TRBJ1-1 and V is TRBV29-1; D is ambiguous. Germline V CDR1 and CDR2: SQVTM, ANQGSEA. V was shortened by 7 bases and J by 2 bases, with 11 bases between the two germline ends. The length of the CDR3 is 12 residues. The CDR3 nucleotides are TGCAGCGGGTCGAGAGAAAACACTGAAGCTTTCTTT. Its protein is CSGSRENTEAFF.

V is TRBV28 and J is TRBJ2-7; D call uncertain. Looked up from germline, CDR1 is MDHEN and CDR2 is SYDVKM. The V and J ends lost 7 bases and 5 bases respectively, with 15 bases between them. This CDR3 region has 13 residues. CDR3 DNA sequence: TGTGCCAGCAAGGTACATGCCCTGGACGAGCAGTACTTC. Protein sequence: CASKVHALDEQYF.

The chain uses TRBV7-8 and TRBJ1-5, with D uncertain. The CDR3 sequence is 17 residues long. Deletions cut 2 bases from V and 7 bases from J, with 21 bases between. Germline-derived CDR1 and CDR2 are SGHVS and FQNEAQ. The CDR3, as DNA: TGTGCCAGCAGCTTAATTCTGTCGGACTCTCCGCCACAGCCCCAGCATTTT. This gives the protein CASSLILSDSPPQPQHF.

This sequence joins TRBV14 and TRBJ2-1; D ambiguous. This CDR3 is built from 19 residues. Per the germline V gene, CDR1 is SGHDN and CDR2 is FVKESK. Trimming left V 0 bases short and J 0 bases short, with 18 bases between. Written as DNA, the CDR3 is TGTGCCAGCAGCCAAGATCCGGTCTTCTGGCGGAGCTCCTACAATGAGCAGTTCTTC. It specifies CASSQDPVFWRSSYNEQFF.

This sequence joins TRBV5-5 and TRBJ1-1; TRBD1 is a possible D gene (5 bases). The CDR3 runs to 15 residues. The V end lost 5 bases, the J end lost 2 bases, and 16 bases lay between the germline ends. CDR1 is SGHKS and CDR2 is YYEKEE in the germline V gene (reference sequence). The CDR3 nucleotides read TGTGCCAGCAGGGGAAGGGGTATCGGAAACACTGAAGCTTTCTTT. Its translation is CASRGRGIGNTEAFF.

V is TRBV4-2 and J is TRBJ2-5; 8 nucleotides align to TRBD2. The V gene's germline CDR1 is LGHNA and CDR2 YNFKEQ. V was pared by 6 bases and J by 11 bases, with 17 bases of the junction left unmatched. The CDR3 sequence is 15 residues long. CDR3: CASSQSLAAPHGQYF. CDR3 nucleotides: TGTGCCAGCAGTCAATCACTAGCGGCCCCCCATGGGCAGTACTTC.

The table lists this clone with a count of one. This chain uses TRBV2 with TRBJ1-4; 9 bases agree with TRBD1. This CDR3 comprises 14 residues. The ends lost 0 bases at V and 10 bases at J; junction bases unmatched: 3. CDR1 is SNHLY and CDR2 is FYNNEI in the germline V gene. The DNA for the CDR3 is TGTGCCAGCAGTGAAGCGCGGACAGGGGTAAAACTGTTTTTT. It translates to CASSEARTGVKLFF.

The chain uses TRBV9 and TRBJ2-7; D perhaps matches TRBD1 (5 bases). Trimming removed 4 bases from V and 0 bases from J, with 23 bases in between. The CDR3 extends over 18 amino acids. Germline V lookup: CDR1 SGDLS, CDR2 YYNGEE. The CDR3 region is CASSLEGASPIYSYEQYF. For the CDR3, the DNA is TGTGCCAGCAGCCTAGAAGGGGCGAGCCCCATTTACTCCTACGAGCAGTACTTC.

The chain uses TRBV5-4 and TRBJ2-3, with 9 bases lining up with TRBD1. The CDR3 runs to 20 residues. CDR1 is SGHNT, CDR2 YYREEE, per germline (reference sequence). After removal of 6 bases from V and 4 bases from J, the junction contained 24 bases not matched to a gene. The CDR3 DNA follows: TGTGCCAGCACAAGGGTAAGAGGGACAGGGTTCCTCCCTACACCAGATACGCAGTATTTT. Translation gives CASTRVRGTGFLPTPDTQYF.

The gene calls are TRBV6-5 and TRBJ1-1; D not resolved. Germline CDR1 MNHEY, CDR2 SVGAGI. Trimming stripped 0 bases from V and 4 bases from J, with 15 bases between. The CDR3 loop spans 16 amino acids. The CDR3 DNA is TGTGCCAGCAGTTACTCGGTAGGAAACAGAGCCACTGAAGCTTTCTTT. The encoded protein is CASSYSVGNRATEAFF.

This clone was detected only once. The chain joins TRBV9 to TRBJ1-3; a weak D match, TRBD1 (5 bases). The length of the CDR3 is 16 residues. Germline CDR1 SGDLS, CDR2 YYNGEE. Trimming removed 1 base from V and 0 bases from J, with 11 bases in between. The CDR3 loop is CASSVSTGHSGNTIYF. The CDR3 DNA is TGTGCCAGCAGCGTAAGTACAGGCCACTCTGGAAACACCATATATTTT. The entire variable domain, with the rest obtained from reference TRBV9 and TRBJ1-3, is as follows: DSGVTQTPKHLITATGQRVTLRCSPRSGDLSVYWYQQSLDQGLQFLIQYYNGEERAKGNILERFSAQQFPDLHSELNLSSLELGDSALYFCASSVSTGHSGNTIYFGEGSWLTVV.

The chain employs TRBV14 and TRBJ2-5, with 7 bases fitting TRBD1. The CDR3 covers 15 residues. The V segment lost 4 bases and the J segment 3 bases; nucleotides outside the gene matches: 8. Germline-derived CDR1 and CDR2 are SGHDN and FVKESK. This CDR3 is CASSLGVTGEETQYF. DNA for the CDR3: TGTGCCAGCAGCCTGGGGGTAACAGGGGAAGAGACCCAGTACTTC.

The CDR3 spells CASSAGQGTGEQYF. DNA for the CDR3: TGCGCCAGCAGCGCGGGACAGGGAACGGGAGAGCAGTACTTC. The rearrangement joins TRBV5-1 to TRBJ2-7, with 9 bases lining up with TRBD1. V shed 4 bases, J shed 7 bases, and the junction held 9 bases outside the gene matches. The CDR3 loop spans 14 amino acids. Germline V gives CDR1 SGHRS, CDR2 YFSETQ.

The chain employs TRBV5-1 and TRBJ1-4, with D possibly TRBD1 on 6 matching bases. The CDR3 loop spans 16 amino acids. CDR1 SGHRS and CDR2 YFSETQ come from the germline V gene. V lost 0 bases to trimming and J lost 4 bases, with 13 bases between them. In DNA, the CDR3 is TGCGCCAGCAGCTTGGCCTCGGGCAGGGGTAATGAAAAACTGTTTTTT. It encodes CASSLASGRGNEKLFF.

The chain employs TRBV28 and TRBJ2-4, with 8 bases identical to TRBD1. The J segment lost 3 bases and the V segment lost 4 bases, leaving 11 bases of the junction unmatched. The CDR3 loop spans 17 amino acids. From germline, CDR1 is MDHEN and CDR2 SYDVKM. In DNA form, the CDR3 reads TGTGCCAGCAGTTGGTTGAGTCAGGGGGCATTCAAAAACATTCAGTACTTC. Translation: CASSWLSQGAFKNIQYF. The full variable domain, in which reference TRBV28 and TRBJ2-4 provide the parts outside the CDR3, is DVKVTQSSRYLVKRTGEKVFLECVQDMDHENMFWYRQDPGLGLRLIYFSYDVKMKEKGDIPEGYSVSREKKERFSLILESASTNQTSMYLCASSWLSQGAFKNIQYFGAGTRLSVL.